These 27 T cell receptor beta chains share one sample of origin, sequenced in a study of T cell changes during pregnancy in multiple sclerosis. Data came from immunoSEQ multiplex PCR; TCRdb stores just in-frame clones and leaves some out. The data hold about 51,000 clones, with roughly 92% observed a single time. This material consisted of CD4+ T cells from peripheral blood mononuclear cells, taken in the third trimester of pregnancy. All receptors derive from a female donor with multiple sclerosis, enrolled in a pregnancy study.

This chain joins TRBV4-1 and TRBJ2-7; 8 nucleotides match TRBD2. Germline loops: CDR1 MGHRA, CDR2 YSYEKL. CDR3 size: 15 residues. V dropped 4 bases and J dropped 3; count of bases not matched to a gene: 8. CDR3 protein: CASSRDSGKSYEQYF. DNA for the CDR3: TGCGCCAGCAGCCGAGATAGCGGGAAGAGCTACGAGCAGTACTTC.

CDR3 nucleotides: TGTGCCAGCAGCTTAGTAGCTGACCGTAATGAAAAACTGTTTTTT. Protein product: CASSLVADRNEKLFF. The rearrangement links TRBV7-2 to TRBJ1-4; D unresolved. Trimming left V 1 base short and J 4 bases short, with 10 bases between. CDR3 length: 15 residues. Per germline, CDR1 SGHTA and CDR2 FQGNSA.

The chain employs TRBV19 and TRBJ2-2; 7 bases agree with TRBD2. The trim removed 10 bases at V and 4 bases at J, leaving 21 bases unmatched. CDR3 length: 18 residues. Per germline, CDR1 LNHDA and CDR2 SQIVND (reference sequence). This CDR3 is CATHIGLAARGTTGELFF. As DNA, the CDR3 is TGTGCCACTCACATCGGCCTAGCGGCCAGAGGTACCACCGGGGAGCTGTTTTTT.

Comment on this clone: Relative to the germline gene, one junction end is altered; a read error may explain this. This rearrangement joins TRBV7-7 to TRBJ2-7; D remains unclear. There are 13 residues in the CDR3. Germline V gives CDR1 SSHAT, CDR2 FNYEAQ (reference sequence). The CDR3 DNA is TGTGCTAGCAGCTTAGGTAGATCCTACGAGCAGTACTTC. Translated, it gives CASSLGRSYEQYF.

A single count supports this clone. The chain has TRBV19 and TRBJ2-7; 7 positions match TRBD2. V was pared by 4 bases and J by 2 bases, with 8 bases of the junction left unmatched. Germline lookup yields CDR1 LNHDA and CDR2 SQIVND (reference sequence). The CDR3 is 15 residues long. CDR3: CASSTGLAVTYEQYF. The CDR3, as DNA: TGTGCCAGTAGTACTGGCCTAGCGGTAACCTACGAGCAGTACTTC. The whole variable domain, filled in from reference TRBV19 and TRBJ2-7, reads DGGITQSPKYLFRKEGQNVTLSCEQNLNHDAMYWYRQDPGQGLRLIYYSQIVNDFQKGDIAEGYSVSREKKESFPLTVTSAQKNPTAFYLCASSTGLAVTYEQYFGPGTRLTVT.

The rearrangement uses TRBV19 and TRBJ2-1, with a tentative D call TRBD2 (7 bases). CDR1 is LNHDA and CDR2 is SQIVND in the germline V gene (reference sequence). Trimming removed 5 bases at V and 4 bases at J, with 9 bases between. The CDR3 contains 13 residues. The CDR3 loop is CASSEGGYNEQFF. CDR3 sequence (DNA): TGTGCCAGTAGTGAGGGGGGGTACAATGAGCAGTTCTTC.

The V gene is TRBV29-1, the J gene TRBJ1-3, with D tentatively TRBD1 (6 bases). The CDR3 is 14 amino acids. The germline V gene encodes CDR1 SQVTM and CDR2 ANQGSEA. The V end lost 4 bases, the J end lost 0 bases, and 10 bases lay between the germline ends. The CDR3 DNA is TGCAGCGTTGGTTTGGACAGCTCTGGAAACACCATATATTTT. Translating it yields CSVGLDSSGNTIYF.

This clone appeared a single time. The chain couples TRBV6-4 to TRBJ2-2; the D is unclear. CDR3 length: 15 residues. The V end lost 2 bases, the J end lost 9 bases, and 16 bases lay between the germline ends. Germline V gives CDR1 MRHNA, CDR2 SNTAGT. The CDR3 is CASSDLSPKLRELFF. For the CDR3, the DNA is TGTGCCAGCAGTGACCTATCCCCCAAACTCAGGGAGCTGTTTTTT.

The V gene is TRBV2, the J gene TRBJ1-2; 10 bases align to TRBD1. Germline CDR1 reads SNHLY; CDR2 reads FYNNEI. V was clipped by 9 bases and J by 2 bases; unmatched bases: 12. CDR3 size: 16 residues. CDR3 residues: CARESLGTGDNYGYTF. CDR3 coding DNA: TGTGCCAGAGAGTCGCTGGGGACAGGGGACAACTATGGCTACACCTTC.

The chain joins TRBV19 to TRBJ1-3, with 7 bases aligning to TRBD1. CDR1 is LNHDA, CDR2 SQIVND, per germline (reference sequence). CDR3 size: 15 residues. Trimming took 3 bases from V and 4 from J; bases not matched to a gene: 6. The CDR3: CASSIGTAFGNTIYF. CDR3 nucleotides: TGTGCCAGTAGTATCGGGACAGCCTTCGGAAACACCATATATTTT.

The chain employs TRBV7-8 and TRBJ2-1, with 15 bases identical to TRBD2. The V gene's germline CDR1 is SGHVS and CDR2 FQNEAQ. V lost 5 bases and J lost 1; bases outside the gene matches: 6. The length of the CDR3 is 18 residues. In DNA form, the CDR3 reads TGTGCCAGCAGCCCCAGGACTAGCGGGAGGGTGTCCTACAATGAGCAGTTCTTC. Translating it yields CASSPRTSGRVSYNEQFF.

Only one count was recorded for this clone. The chain links TRBV9 to TRBJ1-5; D uncertain. The germline V gene encodes CDR1 SGDLS and CDR2 YYNGEE. V was cut by 0 bases and J by 5 bases, with 18 bases left in between. The CDR3 totals 17 residues. CDR3 coding DNA: TGTGCCAGCAGCGTAGCTCCGTTACCCAGCGGTGATCAGCCCCAGCATTTT. It encodes CASSVAPLPSGDQPQHF.

The V gene is TRBV30, the J gene TRBJ2-3; the D is unclear. The CDR3 consists of 15 residues. Trimming took off 4 bases at V and 2 bases at J, with 16 bases between the two ends. CDR1 is GTSNPN, CDR2 SVGIG, per germline (reference sequence). CDR3 coding DNA: TGTGCCTGGATAGAATACGGTACCCACACAGATACGCAGTATTTT. Amino acid sequence: CAWIEYGTHTDTQYF.

J is TRBJ1-6 and V is TRBV6-5; no clear D. CDR1 is MNHEY, CDR2 SVGAGI, per germline. The CDR3 has 16 residues. V lost 2 bases, J lost 5 bases, and 13 bases lay in between. In DNA, the CDR3 is TGTGCCAGCAGTTACGGGCCTCCGACACATAATTCACCCCTCCACTTT. Translation: CASSYGPPTHNSPLHF.

CDR3 nucleotides: TGTGCCAGCAGGACGGGACAGGGTGCTTGGCAGCCCCAGCATTTT. This encodes CASRTGQGAWQPQHF. The chain links TRBV6-1 to TRBJ1-5, with 9 bases that match TRBD1. Germline CDR1 is MNHNS and CDR2 is SASEGT. CDR3 length: 15 residues. V trimming: 6 bases; J trimming: 7 bases; junction bases outside the gene matches: 10.

This sequence joins TRBV5-1 and TRBJ2-2; tentatively, D is TRBD2 (7 bases). The V gene's germline CDR1 is SGHRS and CDR2 YFSETQ. V lost 0 bases and J lost 7, with 13 bases in between. The CDR3 extends over 15 amino acids. CDR3 sequence (DNA): TGCGCCAGCAGCTTGGTTCGGGGGGCCAACGGGGAGCTGTTTTTT. Its protein product is CASSLVRGANGELFF.

The chain links TRBV6-1 to TRBJ2-5; 7 bases match TRBD1. Germline loops: CDR1 MNHNS, CDR2 SASEGT. The CDR3 contains 16 residues. Trimming cost V 3 bases and J 7 bases; bases outside gene matches: 14. The CDR3 region has the DNA TGTGCCAGCAGTGATTGGACAGGAGCAGCGGTGGGGACCCAGTACTTC. Translation: CASSDWTGAAVGTQYF.

V is TRBV18 and J is TRBJ1-1; D uncertain. The CDR3 contains 13 residues. The germline CDR1 and CDR2 sequences are KGHSH and LQKENI. The V end was cut by 6 bases, the J end by 3 bases, with 11 bases between. CDR3 nucleotide sequence: TGTGCCAGCTCCATGGGCCCGGACACTGAAGCTTTCTTT. This translates into CASSMGPDTEAFF.

The chain links TRBV5-1 to TRBJ2-7, with D tentatively TRBD1 (6 bases). This CDR3 has 13 residues. From germline, CDR1 is SGHRS and CDR2 YFSETQ. V was shortened by 1 base and J by 4 bases, with 9 bases between the two germline ends. The CDR3 bases are TGCGCCAGCAGCTTGTACAGGGAGTACGAGCAGTACTTC. Its protein is CASSLYREYEQYF.

This clone was counted a few times. The chain joins TRBV7-9 to TRBJ2-7, with TRBD1 matching 11 bases. Looked up from germline, CDR1 is SEHNR and CDR2 is FQNEAQ (reference sequence). The CDR3 has 15 amino acids. The ends lost 5 bases at V and 2 bases at J; junction bases unmatched: 5. This CDR3 is CASSVGQGAAYEQYF. The CDR3 nucleotides read TGTGCCAGCAGCGTAGGACAGGGGGCGGCCTACGAGCAGTACTTC.

In its sample, this clone was seen a few times. J is TRBJ2-7 and V is TRBV2; D might be TRBD2 (5 bases). There are 15 residues in the CDR3. Trimming removed 11 bases from V and 9 bases from J, with 29 bases in between. CDR1 and CDR2 from the germline V gene are SNHLY and FYNNEI. For the CDR3, the DNA is TGTGCCCAGCTCACGGTCCGGGAAGGGAAGGTATGGCAGTACTTC. This encodes CAQLTVREGKVWQYF.

The chain couples TRBV7-2 to TRBJ2-7; no clear D. Germline values: CDR1 SGHTA, CDR2 FQGNSA. V was trimmed by 1 base and J by 2 bases, leaving 3 bases between them. This CDR3 has 12 amino acids. The CDR3: CASSLVTYEQYF. The DNA for the CDR3 is TGTGCCAGCAGCTTAGTCACCTACGAGCAGTACTTC.

The rearrangement links TRBV28 to TRBJ1-1; unclear D gene. CDR1 and CDR2 from the germline V gene are MDHEN and SYDVKM. Trimming took 6 bases from V and 10 from J, leaving 15 bases between them. The CDR3 totals 12 residues. CDR3 in amino acids: CASRPPRHVAFF. CDR3 DNA: TGTGCCAGCAGACCTCCCAGACATGTAGCTTTCTTT.

The chain employs TRBV5-6 and TRBJ2-1; TRBD2 matches at 9 bases. There are 17 residues in the CDR3. CDR1 and CDR2 from the germline V gene are SGHDT and YYEEEE. The J segment lost 3 bases and the V segment lost 3 bases, leaving 10 bases of the junction unmatched. The CDR3 coding sequence is TGTGCCAGCAGCTCACATAGGAGCGGGAGGATCTACAATGAGCAGTTCTTC. This gives the protein CASSSHRSGRIYNEQFF.

This clone showed up just once. The chain carries TRBV23-1 and TRBJ2-1; 13 bases are shared with TRBD2. Being an ORF, TRBV23-1 has a function that is uncertain. Trimming took 3 bases from V and 6 from J; bases not matched to a gene: 5. CDR3 length: 16 residues. The CDR3 reads CASSHPGLAGSNEQFF. The CDR3 DNA sequence: TGCGCCAGCAGTCACCCGGGACTAGCGGGGAGCAATGAGCAGTTCTTC.

The rearrangement uses TRBV27 and TRBJ2-1, with D maybe TRBD1 (5 bases). This CDR3 is 14 amino acids long. Per germline, CDR1 MNHEY and CDR2 SMNVEV (reference sequence). V lost 6 bases to trimming and J lost 6 bases, with 15 bases between them. The CDR3 nucleotides are TGTGCCAGCAGGGGTCTAGGGGTGGGCAATGAGCAGTTCTTC. This gives the protein CASRGLGVGNEQFF.

The chain combines TRBV18 with TRBJ1-1; D is perhaps TRBD1 (5 bases). Trimming took off 3 bases at V and 3 bases at J, with 14 bases between the two ends. There are 15 residues in the CDR3. Per germline, CDR1 KGHSH and CDR2 LQKENI. In DNA, the CDR3 is TGTGCCAGCTCACCCCTATCAAAGACAGACACTGAAGCTTTCTTT. Protein product: CASSPLSKTDTEAFF.